The source of this T cell receptor (beta chain) is a study of human T cells and chemical hapten exposure. This clonotype appeared a few times. The germline V and J ends were trimmed by 2 bases and 0 bases, with 18 bases remaining between them. From germline, CDR1 is MNHNY and CDR2 SVGAGI (reference sequence). CDR3 length equals 18 residues. Unseparated into fractions, whole blood served as the source from which total RNA was extracted. The library attached unique molecular identifiers to individual cDNA molecules. TCRdb passed the 5' RACE reads through MiXCR, listing each CDR3 protein once. This sample yields about 81,000 distinct CDR3 sequences, of which approximately 15% are seen a single time; nearly 7% belongs to the top ten.

The clonotype was recovered from a female donor in good health. The gene calls are TRBV6-6 and TRBJ2-3; D is possibly TRBD1 (5 bases). The CDR3 nucleotides read TGTGCCAGCAGTTACCCAGGGTTTGGCTCTCCTAGCACAGATACGCAGTATTTT. This codes for CASSYPGFGSPSTDTQYF.